The rows below give T cell receptor beta chains drawn from one sample of a study of molecular identifiers for immune sequencing clone quantification. TCRdb passed the PCR reads through MiXCR, listing each CDR3 protein once. The repertoire has 400,000 to 600,000 distinct CDR3 sequences, around 23% of them found once; the top ten carry around 0.76%. Sequenced input: naive CD8+ T cells from blood, with Jurkat cell RNA spiked in. The source is a human donor in good health. Some libraries in this study had Jurkat cell RNA spiked in. Each CDR3 is given with its conserved first and last residue. The order of the fields is clone size, CDR3 length, V gene, J gene, D gene, CDR3 protein, CDR3 DNA. D genes are given only for firm matches. Expanded clones are given a class, and other clones once, few, many or no size at all.

>many|14|TRBV6-2/TRBV6-3|TRBJ2-5|.
CASSLIGIQETQYF
TGTGCCAGCAGTCTGATTGGGATCCAAGAGACCCAGTACTTC
>.|15|TRBV7-9|TRBJ2-1|.
CASSLAAGTYNEQFF
TGTGCCAGCAGCTTAGCGGCAGGGACCTACAATGAGCAGTTCTTC
>.|17|TRBV6-2/TRBV6-3|TRBJ2-7|TRBD1
CASSLATRDRVRYEQYF
TGTGCCAGCAGCCTCGCTACCCGGGACAGGGTCAGATACGAGCAGTACTTC
>.|16|TRBV14|TRBJ1-3|.
CASSQDVGYSGNTIYF
TGTGCCAGCAGCCAAGATGTGGGCTACTCTGGAAACACCATATATTTT
>.|14|TRBV13|TRBJ2-7|TRBD2
CASSFSTSVNEQYF
TGTGCCAGCAGCTTTTCCACTAGCGTAAACGAGCAGTACTTC
>few|12|TRBV7-9|TRBJ2-7|.
CASRPLTPEQYF
TGTGCCAGCAGGCCCCTTACCCCCGAGCAGTACTTC
>.|17|TRBV24-1|TRBJ1-5|TRBD1
CATSDNTGTGVSQPQHF
TGTGCCACCAGTGACAATACCGGGACAGGGGTAAGCCAGCCCCAGCATTTT
>many|15|TRBV4-1|TRBJ1-1|.
CASSQVGGRMTEAFF
TGCGCCAGCAGCCAAGTGGGGGGGCGCATGACTGAAGCTTTCTTT
>few|11|TRBV6-2/TRBV6-3|TRBJ1-1|.
CAVNRNTEAFF
TGTGCCGTGAACAGGAACACTGAAGCTTTCTTT
>.|17|TRBV4-3|TRBJ1-1|.
CASSQDLDVLRVTEAFF
TGCGCCAGCAGCCAAGATCTGGACGTGTTGAGGGTCACTGAAGCTTTCTTT
>.|13|TRBV7-9|TRBJ1-6|.
CASSLWGNSPLHF
TGTGCCAGCAGCTTATGGGGTAATTCACCCCTCCACTTT
>.|15|TRBV9|TRBJ2-7|.
CASSPQGFESYEQYF
TGTGCCAGCAGCCCCCAAGGGTTTGAGTCCTACGAGCAGTACTTC
>.|12|TRBV30|TRBJ2-3|.
CAWILTTDTQYF
TGTGCCTGGATATTAACCACAGATACGCAGTATTTT
>many|16|TRBV27|TRBJ2-1|TRBD2
CASSLSSGGAYNEQFF
TGTGCCAGCAGTTTATCCAGCGGGGGGGCCTACAATGAGCAGTTCTTC
>few|12|TRBV20-1|TRBJ1-1|.
CSAPRPNTEAFF
TGCAGTGCCCCGAGACCCAACACTGAAGCTTTCTTT
>few|16|TRBV6-2/TRBV6-3|TRBJ2-7|.
CASSYSTGVRTYEQYF
TGTGCCAGCAGTTACTCGACCGGGGTCCGAACCTACGAGCAGTACTTC
>few|15|TRBV20-1|TRBJ2-3|TRBD1
CSARDLTGWSDTQYF
TGCAGTGCTAGAGATCTGACAGGGTGGTCAGATACGCAGTATTTT